A single sample gave rise to the 28 T cell receptor beta chains below, sequenced in a study of cytomegalovirus exposure and HLA in healthy donors (TCRdb year 2017). Library preparation used the immunoSEQ multiplex PCR assay. For the multiplex PCR, a mixture combining 60 forward primers for TCR Vbeta segments and 13 reverse primers for TCR Jbeta segments was used. The source is immuneACCESS, and TCRdb retained only in-frame sequences with V and J called. Part of the clones is not carried over; for the studies checked, unresolved V genes explain less than half of this, and the remainder is unexplained. Across this sample there are about 120,000 clones, with about 74% seen only once. About 3% of the sample rests with the top ten. The sequenced material came from PBMCs. These receptors were collected from a middle-aged woman in good health and CMV-seropositive.

This sequence joins TRBV7-8 and TRBJ2-5; D possibly corresponds to TRBD2 (6 bases). Germline CDR1 SGHVS, CDR2 FQNEAQ. CDR3 length: 16 residues. V lost 7 bases to trimming and J lost 1 base, with 19 bases between them. CDR3 coding DNA: TGTGCCAGCAACTCATTGTCTAGCGTCGTCCAAGAGACCCAGTACTTC. Its translation is CASNSLSSVVQETQYF.

This clone was seen a handful of times. The CDR3 nucleotides are TGCGCCAGCAGCCAAGATTCGGGGTTCACCTACGAGCAGTACTTC. This gives the protein CASSQDSGFTYEQYF. This rearrangement joins TRBV4-3 to TRBJ2-7; tentative D call: TRBD2 (5 bases). Trimming removed 0 bases at V and 2 bases at J, with 11 bases between. The CDR3 runs 15 residues. CDR1 and CDR2 (germline): LGHNA, YSLEER.

The chain has TRBV9 and TRBJ2-6, with D perhaps TRBD2 (7 bases). The CDR3 spans 18 residues. Trimming took 3 bases from V and 0 from J, leaving 16 bases between them. Germline assignment: CDR1 SGDLS and CDR2 YYNGEE. The CDR3 bases are TGTGCCAGCAGCGAGGGGGGGGCGGGGTCCTCTGGGGCCAACGTCCTGACTTTC. This sequence encodes CASSEGGAGSSGANVLTF.

A few counts support this clone. The rearrangement links TRBV18 to TRBJ2-7, with TRBD1 as a possible D gene (6 bases). The CDR3 loop spans 14 amino acids. V lost 4 bases, J lost 0 bases, and 10 bases lay in between. Looked up from germline, CDR1 is KGHSH and CDR2 is LQKENI. CDR3 in amino acids: CASSRDMSSYEQYF. The CDR3 DNA reads TGTGCCAGCTCACGGGACATGAGCTCCTACGAGCAGTACTTC.

This clone was seen a handful of times. V is TRBV19 and J is TRBJ2-3, with TRBD1 matching over 11 bases. V dropped 5 bases and J dropped 7; count of bases not matched to a gene: 8. There are 15 residues in the CDR3. The germline V gene encodes CDR1 LNHDA and CDR2 SQIVND (reference sequence). The CDR3 nucleotides are TGTGCCAGTAGTGCCTCGGGACAGGGGGGGAATACGCAGTATTTT. Protein product: CASSASGQGGNTQYF.

The rearrangement links TRBV2 to TRBJ1-5; TRBD1 is a possible D gene (5 bases). V was trimmed by 3 bases and J by 4 bases, leaving 13 bases between them. CDR1 and CDR2 from the germline V gene are SNHLY and FYNNEI. The CDR3 extends over 15 amino acids. The CDR3 reads CASSETETPNQPQHF. The CDR3 DNA reads TGTGCCAGCAGTGAGACAGAAACCCCTAATCAGCCCCAGCATTTT.

This clone appeared once. This chain links TRBV5-1 with TRBJ1-4; maybe TRBD1 (5 bases). The germline CDR1 and CDR2 sequences are SGHRS and YFSETQ. V was trimmed by 0 bases and J by 4 bases, leaving 7 bases between them. The CDR3 is 14 residues long. The CDR3 DNA sequence: TGCGCCAGCAGCTTGGGACAGTATAATGAAAAACTGTTTTTT. Its protein is CASSLGQYNEKLFF.

This clone was recorded once. The rearrangement joins TRBV19 to TRBJ1-1; TRBD1 matches at 9 bases. J was trimmed by 2 bases and V by 8 bases; bases with no gene match: 15. The CDR3 contains 17 residues. The germline V gene encodes CDR1 LNHDA and CDR2 SQIVND (reference sequence). CDR3 in amino acids: CASPTRTGENGNTEAFF. CDR3 bases: TGTGCCAGTCCCACCCGGACAGGGGAAAATGGTAACACTGAAGCTTTCTTT.

Comment on this clone: In the same sample, other DNA sequences code for this CDR3. The V gene is TRBV6-5, the J gene TRBJ2-7; D is possibly TRBD1 (5 bases). Looked up from germline, CDR1 is MNHEY and CDR2 is SVGAGI. The length of the CDR3 is 14 residues. The V gene lost 0 bases and the J gene lost 1 base, with 7 bases spanning the gap. The CDR3: CASSYSRQSYEQYF. CDR3 coding DNA: TGTGCCAGCAGTTACTCGAGACAGTCCTACGAGCAGTACTTC.

The gene calls are TRBV12-2 and TRBJ2-5; TRBD2 reflects the table's D call only, with no check against the DNA. TRBV12-2 is annotated as a pseudogene. This CDR3 region has 18 residues. The CDR3 here is CASRRAGKRGPNIYGQYF. For the CDR3, the DNA is TGTGCAAGTCGCCGAGCTGGGAAGCGGGGTCCCAACATCTACGGGCAGTACTTC.

The V call is TRBV13, the J call TRBJ2-7; a weak D match, TRBD2 (5 bases). The length of the CDR3 is 18 residues. Germline values: CDR1 PRHDT, CDR2 FYEKMQ (reference sequence). The ends were cut back, 2 bases at V and 3 bases at J, with 23 bases in the middle. The CDR3 loop reads CASSLRRSELGGFYEQYF. CDR3 DNA: TGTGCCAGCAGCTTAAGAAGATCCGAACTAGGAGGATTCTACGAGCAGTACTTC.

This clone was seen a few times. The V gene is TRBV7-9, the J gene TRBJ2-3; the D gene is possibly TRBD2 (5 bases). Per germline, CDR1 SEHNR and CDR2 FQNEAQ (reference sequence). The CDR3 runs 12 residues. The V gene lost 2 bases and the J gene lost 5 bases, with 5 bases spanning the gap. CDR3 sequence reads: CASSLREDTQYF. CDR3 bases: TGTGCCAGCAGCTTACGGGAAGATACGCAGTATTTT.

The chain joins TRBV30 to TRBJ1-2, with TRBD1 as a possible D gene (6 bases). V was trimmed by 1 base and J by 3 bases, leaving 12 bases between them. Germline V gene sequence: CDR1 GTSNPN, CDR2 SVGIG (reference sequence). CDR3 length: 14 residues. The CDR3 here is CAWSAPDSYYGYTF. CDR3 bases: TGTGCCTGGAGTGCCCCGGACAGCTACTATGGCTACACCTTC.

The rearrangement joins TRBV10-3 to TRBJ2-5; 8 bases line up with TRBD1. Germline CDR1 is ENHRY and CDR2 is SYGVKD. With 6 bases clipped from V and 5 bases from J, the junction kept 11 bases outside the gene matches. The CDR3 spans 15 residues. CDR3 bases: TGTGCCATCAGACGAGACTTCGACAGGGGTGAGACCCAGTACTTC. Translated: CAIRRDFDRGETQYF.

V and J are TRBV28 and TRBJ2-1; 7 bases map to TRBD2. The V gene end was trimmed by 4 bases and the J gene end by 3 bases; junction bases not matched to a gene: 6. In germline, CDR1 is MDHEN, CDR2 SYDVKM. There are 15 residues in the CDR3. DNA for the CDR3: TGTGCCAGCAGTTCACGGACTAGACGCTACAATGAGCAGTTCTTC. Its protein product is CASSSRTRRYNEQFF.

The chain employs TRBV5-1 and TRBJ1-3, with 8 positions matching TRBD1. The junction had 5 bases not matched to a gene; V was cut back by 4 bases and J by 2 bases. The CDR3 consists of 15 residues. Germline CDR1 reads SGHRS; CDR2 reads YFSETQ. The CDR3 region is CASSPLQGAGNTIYF. In DNA, the CDR3 is TGCGCCAGCAGCCCCTTACAGGGGGCTGGAAACACCATATATTTT.

CDR3 bases: TGCAGTGCAGAGCACACTGAAGCTTTCTTT. Protein product: CSAEHTEAFF. The chain links TRBV20-1 to TRBJ1-1; unclear D gene. There are 10 residues in the CDR3. V gave up 6 bases and J gave up 3 bases, with 5 bases separating them. Per germline, CDR1 DFQATT and CDR2 SNEGSKA (reference sequence).

The chain has TRBV5-1 and TRBJ1-1; TRBD1 matches 7 bases. CDR1 is SGHRS, CDR2 YFSETQ, per germline. V shed 0 bases, J shed 8 bases, and the junction held 7 bases outside the gene matches. The CDR3 loop spans 14 amino acids. The CDR3 DNA is TGCGCCAGCAGCTTGGAAGGGGGCGGGCGCGAAGCTTTCTTT. Its protein product is CASSLEGGGREAFF.

This chain joins TRBV19 and TRBJ1-2; 11 nucleotides match TRBD1. Germline V gene data show CDR1 as LNHDA and CDR2 as SQIVND (reference sequence). J lost 1 base, V lost 6 bases, and 1 base had no gene match. This CDR3 is 14 amino acids long. Here the CDR3 DNA reads TGTGCCAGTAGGGGGACAGGGGGTAACTATGGCTACACCTTC. It yields the protein CASRGTGGNYGYTF.

The chain links TRBV6-1 to TRBJ1-3; a weak D match, TRBD1 (6 bases). Germline CDR1 is MNHNS and CDR2 is SASEGT. The CDR3 totals 14 residues. Trimming stripped 7 bases from V and 1 base from J, with 11 bases between. The CDR3 region has the DNA TGTGCCAGCAAGGGGGGGGGATCTGGAAACACCATATATTTT. The encoded protein is CASKGGGSGNTIYF.

The chain couples TRBV11-2 to TRBJ2-4, with 10 positions matching TRBD2. In germline, CDR1 is SGHAT, CDR2 FQNNGV. The CDR3 runs to 16 residues. Trimming at V came to 5 bases and at J to 0 bases, leaving 4 bases not matched to a gene. The CDR3 protein is CASSPRTSGAKNIQYF. CDR3 sequence (DNA): TGTGCCAGCAGCCCCCGGACTAGCGGAGCCAAAAACATTCAGTACTTC.

This clone was picked up one time. The chain links TRBV2 to TRBJ2-7; a possible D gene is TRBD1 (6 bases). Trimming shortened V by 7 bases and J by 5 bases, and 15 bases separated the two germline ends. Germline CDR1 is SNHLY and CDR2 is FYNNEI. The CDR3 length is 13 residues. The CDR3 coding sequence is TGTGCCAGCACCCGGGACAAAGAACACGAGCAGTACTTC. Translated: CASTRDKEHEQYF.

The rearrangement links TRBV11-2 to TRBJ1-2; D not certain. The germline gives CDR1 SGHAT, CDR2 FQNNGV. This CDR3 is 13 amino acids long. Trimming took 0 bases from V and 8 from J, leaving 10 bases between them. The CDR3, as DNA: TGTGCCAGCAGCTTAGATCGGCGGGTGGGCTACACCTTC. Its protein product is CASSLDRRVGYTF.

The V and J genes are TRBV25-1 and TRBJ2-2; 9 nucleotides line up with TRBD1. The CDR3 is made up of 14 amino acids. With V trimmed by 8 bases and J by 6 bases, 7 bases remained unmatched. The germline V gene encodes CDR1 MGHDK and CDR2 SYGVNS. The chain's CDR3 is CASRDRVFAGELFF. In nucleotides, the CDR3 is TGTGCCAGCCGGGACAGGGTTTTCGCCGGGGAGCTGTTTTTT. The whole variable domain, remainder taken from reference TRBV25-1 and TRBJ2-2, is EADIYQTPRYLVIGTGKKITLECSQTMGHDKMYWYQQDPGMELHLIHYSYGVNSTEKGDLSSESTVSRIRTEHFPLTLESARPSHTSQYLCASRDRVFAGELFFGEGSRLTVL.

V usage is TRBV19 and J usage is TRBJ2-3, with 9 bases identical to TRBD1. V shed 3 bases and J 6 bases; nucleotides not matched to a gene: 4. The germline V gene encodes CDR1 LNHDA and CDR2 SQIVND (reference sequence). The CDR3 is made up of 14 amino acids. CDR3 nucleotides: TGTGCCAGTAGTATCCGGGACAGGGTTGATACGCAGTATTTT. This translates into CASSIRDRVDTQYF.

J is TRBJ2-4 and V is TRBV27; 7 bases agree with TRBD1. Germline CDR1 reads MNHEY; CDR2 reads SMNVEV (reference sequence). J gave up 9 bases and V 7 bases, and 9 bases lay outside the gene matches. The CDR3 totals 13 residues. This CDR3 is CASTQGRGSIQYF. As DNA, the CDR3 is TGTGCCAGCACCCAAGGCAGGGGGAGCATTCAGTACTTC.

The V call is TRBV6-1, the J call TRBJ2-5; TRBD1 agrees at 7 bases. The J call may be faulty, since TRBJ2-7 better matches the DNA end. Germline CDR1 and CDR2: MNHNS and SASEGT. The CDR3 is 15 amino acids. The CDR3 DNA follows: TGTGCCAGCAGTGAAGGACAGGGCTTCCTCTACGAGCAGTACTTC. Its protein is CASSEGQGFLYEQYF.

The J gene is TRBJ2-7, the V gene TRBV7-2; 8 bases align to TRBD1. Germline assignment: CDR1 SGHTA and CDR2 FQGNSA. This CDR3 is built from 14 residues. Unmatched junction bases numbered 2, after V lost 4 bases and J lost 0 bases. The CDR3 here is CASSWDRSSYEQYF. The CDR3 DNA reads TGTGCCAGCAGCTGGGACAGGAGCTCCTACGAGCAGTACTTC.